A selection of T cell receptor beta chains follows, all from one sample in a study of cytomegalovirus exposure and HLA in healthy donors. Method: immunoSEQ multiplex PCR; TCRdb's copy keeps in-frame clones and lacks some. Of 150,000 or so clones in the sample, around 84% were seen once. The sample was PBMCs. Receptors were obtained from a man between 18 and 29 years old in good health and CMV-seronegative. Both conserved end residues are part of each CDR3. The order of the fields is clone size, CDR3 length, V gene, D gene, J gene, CDR3 DNA, CDR3 protein. A D gene is named only where the DNA matches it firmly. Size values are once, few and many counts, or a class for expanded clones, and some rows have none.

NA,15,TRBV19,TRBD1,TRBJ2-2,TGTGCCAGTAGTATAGGGACAGGGGCGTCAGGGGAGCTGTTTTTT,CASSIGTGASGELFF
few,13,TRBV7-9,NA,TRBJ1-4,TGTGCCAGCACCCTCGGGGTTCGCGAAAAACTGTTTTTT,CASTLGVREKLFF
once,16,TRBV7-9,NA,TRBJ2-6,TGTGCCAGCAGCTTAAACTTCTACTCTGGGGCCAACGTCCTGACTTTC,CASSLNFYSGANVLTF
NA,15,TRBV5-1,TRBD1,TRBJ2-5,TGCGCCAGCAGCCGGCAGGGACAGGAGCAAGAGACCCAGTACTTC,CASSRQGQEQETQYF
NA,19,TRBV11-3,TRBD2,TRBJ2-1,TGTGCCAGCAGCGACCCGGGACTAGCGGGAGAGGGGTCCTACAATGAGCAGTTCTTC,CASSDPGLAGEGSYNEQFF
NA,14,TRBV19,NA,TRBJ1-1,TGTGCCAGTAGAATACCGACAGGGAACACTGAAGCTTTCTTT,CASRIPTGNTEAFF
NA,13,TRBV7-6,NA,TRBJ1-5,TGTGCCAGCAACTCATCTAGCAATCAGCCCCAGCATTTT,CASNSSSNQPQHF
NA,15,TRBV6-1,TRBD1,TRBJ1-1,TGTGCCAGCATCCGGGACAGGGGTCTCGGCACTGAAGCTTTCTTT,CASIRDRGLGTEAFF
NA,13,TRBV5-6,NA,TRBJ1-1,TGTGCCAGCAGCCTTGGGGCGAACACTGAAGCTTTCTTT,CASSLGANTEAFF
NA,18,TRBV5-3,NA,TRBJ1-4,TGTGCCAGAAGCCCGCAACTGAAACAGACCCAGTCGTGTGAAAAACTGTTTTTT,CARSPQLKQTQSCEKLFF
NA,12,TRBV29-1,NA,TRBJ2-5,TGCAGCGCAAGCGGTCGCGGGGAGACCCAGTACTTC,CSASGRGETQYF
NA,17,TRBV2,NA,TRBJ1-5,TGTGCCAGCAGTGACGCGAACAGTCCTTATAGCAATCAGCCCCAGCATTTT,CASSDANSPYSNQPQHF
NA,14,TRBV6-1,TRBD1,TRBJ1-6,TGTGCCAGCTGGGCGGGACAGGATAATTCACCCCTCCACTTT,CASWAGQDNSPLHF
NA,14,TRBV5-1,NA,TRBJ1-1,TGCGCCAGCAGCTTGGCCGGGGAGTGGTCTGAAGCTTTCTTT,CASSLAGEWSEAFF
NA,16,TRBV5-1,NA,TRBJ2-2,TGCGCCAGCAGCTTGGGCGGGGGCCCGAGGACCGGGGAGCTGTTTTTT,CASSLGGGPRTGELFF